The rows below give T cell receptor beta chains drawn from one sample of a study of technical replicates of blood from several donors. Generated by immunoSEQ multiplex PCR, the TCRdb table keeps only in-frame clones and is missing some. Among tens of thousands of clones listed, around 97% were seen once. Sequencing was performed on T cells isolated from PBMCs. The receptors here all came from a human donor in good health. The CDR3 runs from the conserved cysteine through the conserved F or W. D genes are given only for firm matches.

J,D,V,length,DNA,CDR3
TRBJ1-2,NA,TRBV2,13,TGTGCCAGCGATGGGGACACCAACTATGGCTACACCTTC,CASDGDTNYGYTF
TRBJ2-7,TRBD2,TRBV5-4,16,TGTGCCAGCAGCCCAAATGGCGGGAGGGCGTTTTACGAGCAGTACTTC,CASSPNGGRAFYEQYF
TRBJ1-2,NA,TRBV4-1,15,TGCGCCAGCAGCCACGCGGGTAGGACGACCTATGGCTACACCTTC,CASSHAGRTTYGYTF
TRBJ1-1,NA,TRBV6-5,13,TGTGCCAGCAGGTCTCACAGGGATACTGAAGCTTTCTTT,CASRSHRDTEAFF
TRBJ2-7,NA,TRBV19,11,TGTGCCAGTGGACTTGGTGTCGAGCAGTACTTC,CASGLGVEQYF
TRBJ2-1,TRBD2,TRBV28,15,TGTGCCAGCGAAACGGGCGGGAGTTTCAGTGGTGAGCAGTTCTTC,CASETGGSFSGEQFF
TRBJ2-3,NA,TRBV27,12,TGTGCCAGTAGTAACAGGGCCGATACGCAGTATTTT,CASSNRADTQYF
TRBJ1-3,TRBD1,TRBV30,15,TGTGCCGCGATTCTTCAACAGGGGCTTGGGAACACCATATATTTT,CAAILQQGLGNTIYF
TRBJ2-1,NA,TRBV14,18,TGTGCCAGCAGCCAAGATAGGCGGTGGGAGACCTCCTACAATGAGCAGTTCTTC,CASSQDRRWETSYNEQFF
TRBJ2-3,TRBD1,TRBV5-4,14,TGTGCCAGCAGCCCGGACAGGGGTACAGATACGCAGTATTTT,CASSPDRGTDTQYF
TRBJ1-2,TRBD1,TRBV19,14,TGTGCCAGTACACCGGACAGGGCCGGCTATGGCTACACCTTC,CASTPDRAGYGYTF
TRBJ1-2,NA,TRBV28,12,TGTGCCAGCAGTTCGTTGGCTCCCGGCTACACCTTC,CASSSLAPGYTF
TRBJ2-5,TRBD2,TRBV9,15,TGTGCCAGCAGCGGTTCGGGGGGGAGTGGGGAGACCCAGTACTTC,CASSGSGGSGETQYF
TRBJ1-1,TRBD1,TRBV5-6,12,TGTGCCAGCAGCCTGGGACAGGTGTGGGCTTTCTTT,CASSLGQVWAFF